A selection of T cell receptor beta chains follows, all from one sample in a study of regulatory T cells in long-lasting Graves disease. TCRdb ran MiXCR on the multiplex PCR reads and lists one entry per CDR3 protein. In the table there are a few hundred thousand distinct CDR3 sequences, under 20% of which are singletons. The sample was also linked to a second study, of T cells in Graves' hyperthyroidism and ophthalmopathy.

The material was peripheral blood mononuclear cells (PBMCs), obtained at new diagnosis, from a patient treated with antithyroid drugs. The receptors were gathered from a woman in her thirties with Graves disease. The CDR3 runs from the conserved cysteine through the conserved F or W. The D gene is left open where the match is weak. Expanded clones get a size class; other rows say once, few or many, or leave the size out.

V	D	size	J	CDR3	DNA
TRBV18	TRBD1	many	TRBJ2-7	CASSPGTGTYEQYF	TGTGCCAGCTCACCCGGGACAGGAACCTACGAGCAGTACTTC
TRBV20-1	.	many	TRBJ1-1	CSASSRENTEAFF	TGCAGTGCTAGTAGCCGGGAGAACACTGAAGCTTTCTTT
TRBV7-9	TRBD1	many	TRBJ2-1	CASSYPMGDRVYNEQFF	TGTGCCAGCAGCTACCCCATGGGGGACAGAGTCTACAATGAGCAGTTCTTC
TRBV7-9	TRBD1	many	TRBJ2-7	CASSKGTGNEQYF	TGTGCCAGCAGCAAAGGGACAGGCAACGAGCAGTACTTC
TRBV5-4	.	.	TRBJ1-2	CASSLVASGGYTF	TGTGCCAGCAGCTTGGTGGCCTCGGGCGGCTACACCTTC
TRBV24-1	.	.	TRBJ1-2	CATSPKSRDGGYTF	TGTGCCACCAGCCCGAAGAGCAGGGATGGGGGCTACACCTTC
TRBV3-1	TRBD1	many	TRBJ1-3	CASSQAGGENTIYF	TGTGCCAGCAGCCAAGCAGGGGGCGAAAACACCATATATTTT
TRBV6-1	TRBD1	many	TRBJ1-4	CASSGTADLREKLFF	TGTGCCAGCAGCGGGACAGCTGATCTTAGGGAAAAACTGTTTTTT
TRBV19	.	.	TRBJ2-7	CASSIYYSYEQYF	TGTGCCAGTAGTATATATTACAGCTACGAGCAGTACTTC
TRBV7-2	.	many	TRBJ2-5	CASSLEAGSDETQYF	TGTGCCAGCAGCTTAGAGGCCGGGAGTGACGAGACCCAGTACTTC
TRBV5-5	TRBD2	many	TRBJ2-1	CASSLARSGARRTEQFF	TGTGCCAGCAGCTTGGCCAGGAGCGGGGCTAGGCGGACGGAGCAGTTCTTC
TRBV9	.	.	TRBJ2-3	CASSVDVGTSTDTQYF	TGTGCCAGCAGCGTAGACGTGGGGACTAGCACAGATACGCAGTATTTT
TRBV11-2	.	many	TRBJ2-3	CASSLGATDTQYF	TGTGCCAGCAGCTTAGGGGCGACAGATACGCAGTATTTT
TRBV28	TRBD1	.	TRBJ1-4	CASSTKPGGGSEKLFF	TGTGCCAGCAGTACCAAACCAGGGGGCGGGAGCGAAAAACTGTTTTTT
TRBV2	TRBD2	many	TRBJ2-2	CASSVSGGINTGELFF	TGTGCCAGCAGTGTAAGCGGGGGGATAAACACCGGGGAGCTGTTTTTT
TRBV2	TRBD1	many	TRBJ1-5	CASTTQGAEHQPQHF	TGTGCCAGCACCACCCAGGGGGCTGAGCATCAGCCCCAGCATTTT
TRBV6-1	TRBD1	many	TRBJ2-3	CASSEFPGTGSPDTQYF	TGTGCCAGCAGTGAATTCCCCGGGACAGGGAGCCCAGATACGCAGTATTTT
TRBV11-2	TRBD1	many	TRBJ1-1	CASSRRQGENTEAFF	TGTGCCAGCAGCCGACGACAGGGGGAGAACACTGAAGCTTTCTTT
TRBV7-2	TRBD2	many	TRBJ2-7	CASSPAGGPSYEQYF	TGTGCCAGCAGCCCGGCGGGGGGGCCATCCTACGAGCAGTACTTC
TRBV5-4	.	many	TRBJ1-1	CASSLGTVMNTEAFF	TGTGCCAGCAGTCTCGGGACGGTCATGAACACTGAAGCTTTCTTT
TRBV4-1	.	many	TRBJ2-1	CASSLDWDTTINEQFF	TGCGCCAGCAGCCTAGACTGGGACACCACTATCAATGAGCAGTTCTTC
TRBV5-4	.	.	TRBJ2-7	CASSPDQRRGEQYF	TGTGCCAGCAGCCCGGACCAAAGGAGGGGAGAGCAGTACTTC
TRBV20-1	TRBD2	many	TRBJ2-1	CSAVAGGYNEQFF	TGCAGTGCTGTAGCGGGGGGTTACAATGAGCAGTTCTTC
TRBV5-6	.	many	TRBJ2-3	CASSWAGASAPDTQYF	TGTGCCAGCAGCTGGGCAGGGGCTAGCGCCCCAGATACGCAGTATTTT